This section outlines one T cell receptor (beta chain) sequence together with its context. The data were obtained in a study of blood T cell repertoires in COVID-19. The assay was immunoSEQ multiplex PCR, and TCRdb's table has in-frame clones only and misses some. The sample yields some 50,000 clones, 86% seen once. Germline lookup yields CDR1 LNHDA and CDR2 SQIVND (reference sequence). The CDR3 has 13 residues. Unmatched junction bases numbered 5, after V lost 6 bases and J lost 6 bases. The chain combines TRBV19 with TRBJ1-2; 9 bases are shared with TRBD1. The sequence came from a human donor in a cohort sampled during active COVID-19. Specimen: peripheral blood. CDR3 in DNA: TGTGCCAGTAGGGACAGGGGCGAGGATGGCTACACCTTC. This gives the protein CASRDRGEDGYTF.